Shown below are 21 T cell receptor beta chains from a single sample sequenced in a study of cytomegalovirus exposure and HLA in healthy donors. The PCR was carried out with 60 Vbeta primers and 13 Jbeta primers. Here immunoSEQ multiplex PCR was the method, and the copy in TCRdb shows in-frame clones only, minus some. The sample lists roughly 140,000 clones; 60% to 80% were seen once. The sequenced sample consisted of PBMCs. These receptors originate from a male donor in good health and CMV-seronegative.

This chain links TRBV30 with TRBJ2-7; D unresolved. This CDR3 has 9 amino acids. CDR1 and CDR2 (germline): GTSNPN, SVGIG (reference sequence). V was cut by 8 bases and J by 3 bases, with 5 bases left in between. The CDR3, as DNA: TGTGCCCGTTACTACGAGCAGTACTTC. This encodes CARYYEQYF.

The V and J genes are TRBV19 and TRBJ1-1, with 9 positions matching TRBD1. The trim removed 6 bases at V and 2 bases at J, leaving 7 bases unmatched. Looked up from germline, CDR1 is LNHDA and CDR2 is SQIVND (reference sequence). The CDR3 has 15 amino acids. The CDR3 coding sequence is TGTGCCAGTAGCGATCCGGGACAGGGAAACACTGAAGCTTTCTTT. This gives the protein CASSDPGQGNTEAFF.

The J gene is TRBJ2-3, the V gene TRBV7-2; TRBD2 agrees at 13 bases. V gave up 2 bases and J gave up 1 base; unmatched junction bases: 3. CDR3 length: 17 residues. The germline V gene has CDR1 SGHTA and CDR2 FQGNSA. CDR3 nucleotides: TGTGCCAGCAGCTTAACTAGCGGGGGGGCCGGCACAGATACGCAGTATTTT. This sequence encodes CASSLTSGGAGTDTQYF.

The rearrangement links TRBV30 to TRBJ1-1; TRBD1 might be the D (5 bases). Trimming shortened V by 1 base and J by 3 bases, and 9 bases separated the two germline ends. Germline-derived CDR1 and CDR2 are GTSNPN and SVGIG (reference sequence). The CDR3 has 13 residues. The CDR3 nucleotides are TGTGCCTGGAGTGGGGGGGGGTACACTGAAGCTTTCTTT. Its translation is CAWSGGGYTEAFF.

This clone was seen once. The gene calls are TRBV10-3 and TRBJ1-1; D is unclear. Germline CDR1 ENHRY, CDR2 SYGVKD. V lost 2 bases to trimming and J lost 1 base, with 8 bases between them. The CDR3 length is 14 residues. The CDR3 nucleotides are TGTGCCATCAGTGAGGGACTCTGGAACACTGAAGCTTTCTTT. Its translation: CAISEGLWNTEAFF.

The genes are TRBV6-5 and TRBJ2-1; TRBD1 aligns across 8 bases. Germline values: CDR1 MNHEY, CDR2 SVGAGI. After removal of 1 base from V and 9 bases from J, the junction contained 8 bases not matched to a gene. The CDR3 spans 15 residues. The CDR3 nucleotides are TGTGCCAGCAGTTACTATGGGACAGGAGCAGGTGAGCAGTTCTTC. It yields the protein CASSYYGTGAGEQFF.

The chain uses TRBV28 and TRBJ1-3; D call uncertain. Looked up from germline, CDR1 is MDHEN and CDR2 is SYDVKM. Trimming pared 2 bases from V and 4 bases from J, leaving 6 bases between. The CDR3 is 13 residues long. The CDR3 bases are TGTGCCAGCAGTTTACTCGGGGGAAACACCATATATTTT. Protein: CASSLLGGNTIYF. Based on the CDR3 plus reference TRBV28 and TRBJ1-3, the full variable domain is DVKVTQSSRYLVKRTGEKVFLECVQDMDHENMFWYRQDPGLGLRLIYFSYDVKMKEKGDIPEGYSVSREKKERFSLILESASTNQTSMYLCASSLLGGNTIYFGEGSWLTVV.

This sequence joins TRBV5-1 and TRBJ2-1; 10 nucleotides align to TRBD1. The CDR3 has 15 residues. Losses at the gene ends were 3 bases for V and 8 bases for J; bases not matched to a gene: 8. Germline V lookup: CDR1 SGHRS, CDR2 YFSETQ. CDR3 protein: CASSSGTGDGHEQFF. CDR3 nucleotides: TGCGCCAGCAGCTCCGGGACAGGGGATGGGCATGAGCAGTTCTTC. Variable domain in full (rest from reference TRBV5-1 and TRBJ2-1): KAGVTQTPRYLIKTRGQQVTLSCSPISGHRSVSWYQQTPGQGLQFLFEYFSETQRNKGNFPGRFSGRQFSNSRSEMNVSTLELGDSALYLCASSSGTGDGHEQFFGPGTRLTVL.

The CDR3 DNA reads TGCGCCAGCAGCCAAGAATCACTAGCGGGGGGGCCCCACGAGCAGTACTTC. This codes for CASSQESLAGGPHEQYF. V and J are TRBV4-1 and TRBJ2-7; 13 bases are shared with TRBD2. The J segment lost 5 bases and the V segment lost 0 bases, leaving 7 bases of the junction unmatched. CDR3 size: 17 residues. The V gene's germline CDR1 is MGHRA and CDR2 YSYEKL.

The chain employs TRBV18 and TRBJ2-3; 10 bases map to TRBD2. The germline V gene encodes CDR1 KGHSH and CDR2 LQKENI. V dropped 4 bases and J dropped 10; count of bases not matched to a gene: 11. The CDR3 length is 15 residues. CDR3 nucleotide sequence: TGTGCCAGCTCACTTTCTAGCGGGGGCCACGAACCGCAGTATTTT. The encoded protein is CASSLSSGGHEPQYF.

The rearrangement uses TRBV5-6 and TRBJ2-5, with 9 bases aligning to TRBD1. CDR3 length equals 16 residues. From germline, CDR1 is SGHDT and CDR2 YYEEEE. Unmatched junction bases numbered 7, after V lost 1 base and J lost 3 bases. The chain's CDR3 is CASSLIGQGREETQYF. The CDR3 nucleotides read TGTGCCAGCAGCTTGATAGGACAGGGGCGGGAAGAGACCCAGTACTTC.

V gene TRBV30 combines with J gene TRBJ1-6; 7 nucleotides agree with TRBD1. This CDR3 region has 13 residues. V trimming: 6 bases; J trimming: 10 bases; junction bases outside the gene matches: 9. From germline, CDR1 is GTSNPN and CDR2 SVGIG (reference sequence). This CDR3 reads CACNRDSGSPLHF. The CDR3 nucleotides read TGTGCCTGTAACCGGGACAGTGGCTCACCCCTCCACTTT.

As regards this clone: Within the sample, other DNA sequences also encode this same CDR3. The chain employs TRBV28 and TRBJ2-7; 8 nucleotides line up with TRBD1. V dropped 2 bases and J dropped 1; count of bases not matched to a gene: 7. The CDR3 covers 16 residues. Germline CDR1 and CDR2: MDHEN and SYDVKM. The CDR3 protein is CASSLPPGQGSYEQYF. The CDR3 nucleotides are TGTGCCAGCAGTTTACCCCCAGGACAGGGTTCCTACGAGCAGTACTTC.

The chain couples TRBV11-1 to TRBJ1-3; D remains ambiguous. V was pared by 5 bases and J by 1 base, with 9 bases between. The V gene's germline CDR1 is SGHAT and CDR2 FQDESV (reference sequence). The CDR3 contains 14 residues. The CDR3 here is CASSRGRSGNTIYF. The CDR3 DNA follows: TGTGCCAGCAGCCGAGGGAGATCTGGAAACACCATATATTTT.

This chain joins TRBV4-3 and TRBJ2-1, with TRBD2 matching over 11 bases. The V gene end was trimmed by 4 bases and the J gene end by 7 bases; junction bases not matched to a gene: 21. The length of the CDR3 is 20 residues. Germline lookup yields CDR1 LGHNA and CDR2 YSLEER. In DNA form, the CDR3 reads TGCGCCAGCAGCCCGAAACCTAGCGGGGGGATGATGAAGTTAGGGAATGAGCAGTTCTTC. Encoded protein: CASSPKPSGGMMKLGNEQFF.

This clone was seen a single time. This chain connects TRBV7-9 to TRBJ1-2; 8 bases match TRBD1. Per the germline V gene, CDR1 is SEHNR and CDR2 is FQNEAQ (reference sequence). The CDR3 length is 15 residues. V shed 6 bases and J 5 bases; nucleotides not matched to a gene: 11. CDR3 protein: CASSLSGQGLYGYTF. The DNA for the CDR3 is TGTGCCAGCAGTCTTAGCGGACAGGGCTTATATGGCTACACCTTC.

The chain has TRBV19 and TRBJ2-2; a weak D match, TRBD2 (5 bases). The ends were cut back, 6 bases at V and 0 bases at J, with 8 bases in the middle. This CDR3 has 14 amino acids. The germline V gene has CDR1 LNHDA and CDR2 SQIVND (reference sequence). The CDR3 loop reads CASSLDSNTGELFF. The CDR3 bases are TGTGCCAGTAGCCTGGACTCGAACACCGGGGAGCTGTTTTTT.

V gene TRBV19 combines with J gene TRBJ1-2; 9 bases match TRBD1. The CDR3 has 14 residues. CDR1 is LNHDA and CDR2 is SQIVND in the germline V gene (reference sequence). The V gene end was trimmed by 3 bases and the J gene end by 4 bases; junction bases not matched to a gene: 3. CDR3 region: CASSIVDRGYGYTF. CDR3 sequence (DNA): TGTGCCAGTAGTATTGTGGACAGGGGCTATGGCTACACCTTC. Together with reference TRBV19 and TRBJ1-2, the CDR3 gives the full variable domain: DGGITQSPKYLFRKEGQNVTLSCEQNLNHDAMYWYRQDPGQGLRLIYYSQIVNDFQKGDIAEGYSVSREKKESFPLTVTSAQKNPTAFYLCASSIVDRGYGYTFGSGTRLTVV.

The rearrangement links TRBV7-9 to TRBJ2-1; D may be TRBD1 (6 bases). The germline V and J ends were trimmed by 8 bases and 7 bases, with 21 bases remaining between them. Per the germline V gene, CDR1 is SEHNR and CDR2 is FQNEAQ (reference sequence). There are 15 residues in the CDR3. The CDR3 DNA reads as TGTGCCAGCGTTTCCCGGGGTCAGGGGCGAAATGAGCAGTTCTTC. Translation: CASVSRGQGRNEQFF.

This chain connects TRBV5-1 to TRBJ2-2; D might be TRBD1 (6 bases). The CDR3 sequence is 15 residues long. Trimming took off 0 bases at V and 3 bases at J, with 9 bases between the two ends. Per germline, CDR1 SGHRS and CDR2 YFSETQ. For the CDR3, the DNA is TGCGCCAGCAGCTTGGGGACAGCCTACACCGGGGAGCTGTTTTTT. Translated: CASSLGTAYTGELFF.

This clone was detected only a few times. The chain is built from TRBV7-3 and TRBJ1-1; TRBD1 is a possible D gene (5 bases). CDR3 length: 14 amino acids. Trimming left V 1 base short and J 4 bases short, with 10 bases between. Germline values: CDR1 SGHTA, CDR2 FQGTGA. CDR3 in DNA: TGTGCCAGCAGCTTAATTGGGGGGGGCACTGAAGCTTTCTTT. Protein sequence: CASSLIGGGTEAFF.